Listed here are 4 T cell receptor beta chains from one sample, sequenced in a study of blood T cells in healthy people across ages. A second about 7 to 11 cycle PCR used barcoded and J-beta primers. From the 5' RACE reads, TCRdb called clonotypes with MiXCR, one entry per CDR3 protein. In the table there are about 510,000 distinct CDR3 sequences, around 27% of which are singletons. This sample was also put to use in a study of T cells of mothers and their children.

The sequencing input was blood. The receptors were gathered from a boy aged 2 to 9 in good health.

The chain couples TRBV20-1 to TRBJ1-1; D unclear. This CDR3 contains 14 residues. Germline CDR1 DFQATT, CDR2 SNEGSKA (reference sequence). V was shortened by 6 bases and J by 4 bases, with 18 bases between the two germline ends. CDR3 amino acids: CSAREPGSGTEAFF. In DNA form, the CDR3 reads TGCAGTGCCCGGGAGCCAGGTTCGGGCACTGAAGCTTTCTTT.

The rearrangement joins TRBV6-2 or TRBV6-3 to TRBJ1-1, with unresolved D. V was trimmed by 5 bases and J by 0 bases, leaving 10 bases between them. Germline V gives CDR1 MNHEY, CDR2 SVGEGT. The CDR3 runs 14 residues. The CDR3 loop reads CASSPGSMNTEAFF. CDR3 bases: TGTGCCAGCAGTCCCGGGTCCATGAACACTGAAGCTTTCTTT.

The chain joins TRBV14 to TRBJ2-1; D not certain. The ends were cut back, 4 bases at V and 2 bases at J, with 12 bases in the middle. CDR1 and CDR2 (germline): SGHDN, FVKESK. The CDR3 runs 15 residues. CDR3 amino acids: CASSPRTPAYNEQFF. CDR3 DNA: TGTGCCAGCAGCCCTCGGACCCCTGCCTACAATGAGCAGTTCTTC.

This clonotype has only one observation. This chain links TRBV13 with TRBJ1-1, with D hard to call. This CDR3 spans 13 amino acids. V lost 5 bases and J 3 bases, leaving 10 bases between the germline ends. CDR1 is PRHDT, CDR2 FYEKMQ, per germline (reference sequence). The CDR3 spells CASSAMGYTEAFF. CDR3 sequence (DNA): TGTGCCAGCAGCGCTATGGGGTACACTGAAGCTTTCTTT.